The source of this TCR beta chain is a study of blood T cell repertoires in COVID-19. Study background: Specimens from acute and convalescent COVID-19 originated in the United States, Italy and Spain.

The V gene lost 2 bases and the J gene lost 6 bases, with 14 bases spanning the gap. This CDR3 is built from 15 residues. Germline assignment: CDR1 MNHNS and CDR2 SASEGT. Method: immunoSEQ multiplex PCR; TCRdb's copy keeps in-frame clones and lacks some. The repertoire holds approximately 480,000 clones, with roughly 87% as singletons. The chain is built from TRBV6-1 and TRBJ1-5, with a possible D match to TRBD1 (5 bases). The sequence was collected from a young woman who had recovered from COVID-19. The specimen was PBMCs or T cells enriched from blood (not recorded which). The CDR3 is CASSESGGGAQPQHF. The CDR3 region has the DNA TGTGCCAGCAGTGAATCGGGTGGAGGGGCTCAGCCCCAGCATTTT.